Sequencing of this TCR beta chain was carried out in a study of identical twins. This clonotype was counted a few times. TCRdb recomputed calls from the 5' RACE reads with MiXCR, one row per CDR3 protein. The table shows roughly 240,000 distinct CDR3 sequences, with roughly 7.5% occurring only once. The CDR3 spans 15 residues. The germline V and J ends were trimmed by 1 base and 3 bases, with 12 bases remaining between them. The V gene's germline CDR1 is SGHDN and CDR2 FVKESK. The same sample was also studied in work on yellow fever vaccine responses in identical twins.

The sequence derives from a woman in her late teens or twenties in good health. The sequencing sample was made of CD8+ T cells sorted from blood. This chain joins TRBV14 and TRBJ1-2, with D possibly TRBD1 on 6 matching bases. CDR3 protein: CASSQAQGGYYGYTF. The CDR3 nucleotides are TGTGCCAGCAGCCAAGCACAGGGAGGATACTATGGCTACACCTTC. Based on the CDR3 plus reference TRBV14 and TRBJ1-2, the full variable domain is EAGVTQFPSHSVIEKGQTVTLRCDPISGHDNLYWYRRVMGKEIKFLLHFVKESKQDESGMPNNRFLAERTGGTYSTLKVQPAELEDSGVYFCASSQAQGGYYGYTFGSGTRLTVV.